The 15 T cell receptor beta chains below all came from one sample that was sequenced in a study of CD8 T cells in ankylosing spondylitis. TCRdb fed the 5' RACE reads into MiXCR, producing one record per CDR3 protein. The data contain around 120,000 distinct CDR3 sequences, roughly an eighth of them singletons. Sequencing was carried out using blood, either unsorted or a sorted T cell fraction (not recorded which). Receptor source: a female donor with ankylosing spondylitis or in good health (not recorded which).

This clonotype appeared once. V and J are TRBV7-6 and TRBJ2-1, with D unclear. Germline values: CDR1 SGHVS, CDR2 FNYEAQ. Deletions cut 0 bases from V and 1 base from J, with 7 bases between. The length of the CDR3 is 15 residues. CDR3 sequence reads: CASSLAIQSYNEQFF. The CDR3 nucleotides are TGTGCCAGCAGCTTAGCTATACAATCCTACAATGAGCAGTTCTTC.

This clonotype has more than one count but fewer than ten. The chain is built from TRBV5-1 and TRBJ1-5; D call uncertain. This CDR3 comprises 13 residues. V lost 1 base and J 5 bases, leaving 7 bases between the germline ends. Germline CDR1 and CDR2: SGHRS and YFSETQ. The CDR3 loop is CASSLYWDQPQHF. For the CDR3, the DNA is TGCGCCAGCAGCTTGTACTGGGATCAGCCCCAGCATTTT.

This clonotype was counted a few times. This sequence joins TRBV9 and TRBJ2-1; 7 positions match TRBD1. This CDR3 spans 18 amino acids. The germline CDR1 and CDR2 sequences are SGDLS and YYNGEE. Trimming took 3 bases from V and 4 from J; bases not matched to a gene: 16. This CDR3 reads CASSARLLGQEGYNEQFF. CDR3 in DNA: TGTGCCAGCAGCGCGCGACTTCTTGGACAGGAAGGTTACAATGAGCAGTTCTTC.

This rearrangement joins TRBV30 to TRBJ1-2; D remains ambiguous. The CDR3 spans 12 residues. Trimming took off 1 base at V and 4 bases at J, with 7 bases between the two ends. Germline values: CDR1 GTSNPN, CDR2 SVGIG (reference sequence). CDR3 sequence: CAWSDSIYGYTF. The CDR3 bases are TGTGCCTGGAGTGACAGCATCTATGGCTACACCTTC.

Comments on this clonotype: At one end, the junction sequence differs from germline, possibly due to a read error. The CDR3 sequence is CASSVGTGRYGHTF. CDR3 nucleotide sequence: TGTGCCAGCAGCGTAGGGACAGGGAGATATGGCCACACCTTC. The gene calls are TRBV9 and TRBJ1-2; TRBD1 matches 8 bases. The CDR3 runs 14 residues. Germline V CDR1 and CDR2: SGDLS, YYNGEE.

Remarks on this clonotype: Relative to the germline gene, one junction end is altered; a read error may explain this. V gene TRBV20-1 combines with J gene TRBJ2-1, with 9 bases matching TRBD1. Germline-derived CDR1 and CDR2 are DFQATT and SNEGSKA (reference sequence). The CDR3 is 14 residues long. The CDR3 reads CSATRQGVYNGQFF. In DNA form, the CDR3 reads TGCAGTGCTACTAGACAGGGGGTCTACAATGGGCAGTTCTTC.

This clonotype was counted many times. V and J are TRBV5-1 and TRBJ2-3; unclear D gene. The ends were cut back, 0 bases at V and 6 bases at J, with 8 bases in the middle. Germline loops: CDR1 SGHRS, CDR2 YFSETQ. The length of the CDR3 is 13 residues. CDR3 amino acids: CASSLGGRDTQYF. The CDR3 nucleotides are TGCGCCAGCAGCTTGGGAGGAAGGGATACGCAGTATTTT.

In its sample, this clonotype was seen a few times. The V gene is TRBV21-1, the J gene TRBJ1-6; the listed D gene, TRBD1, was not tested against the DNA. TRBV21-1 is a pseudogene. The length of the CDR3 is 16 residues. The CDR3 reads CASSEVGETCGSPLHF. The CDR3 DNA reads TGTGCCAGCAGCGAAGTCGGGGAGACCTGTGGTTCACCCCTCCACTTT.

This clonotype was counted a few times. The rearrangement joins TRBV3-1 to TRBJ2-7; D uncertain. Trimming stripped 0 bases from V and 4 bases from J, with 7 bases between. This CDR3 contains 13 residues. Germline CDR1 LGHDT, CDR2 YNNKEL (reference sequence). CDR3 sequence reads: CASSQDRGYEQYF. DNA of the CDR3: TGTGCCAGCAGCCAAGACCGAGGTTACGAGCAGTACTTC.

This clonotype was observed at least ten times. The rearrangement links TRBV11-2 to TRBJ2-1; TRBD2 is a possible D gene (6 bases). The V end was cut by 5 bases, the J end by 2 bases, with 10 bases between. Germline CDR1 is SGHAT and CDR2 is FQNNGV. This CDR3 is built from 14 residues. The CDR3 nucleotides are TGTGCCAGCAGCGTAGCGGTAACCTACAATGAGCAGTTCTTC. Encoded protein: CASSVAVTYNEQFF.

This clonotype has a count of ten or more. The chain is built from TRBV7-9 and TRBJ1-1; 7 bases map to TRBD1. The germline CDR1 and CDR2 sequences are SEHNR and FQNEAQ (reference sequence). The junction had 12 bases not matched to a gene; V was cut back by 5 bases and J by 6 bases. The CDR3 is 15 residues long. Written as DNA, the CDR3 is TGTGCCAGCAGCCAAGACAGGGCCATTTCCGCTGAAGCTTTCTTT. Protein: CASSQDRAISAEAFF.

DNA for the CDR3: TGTGCCAGCAGCTTATTAGGCCCCGAAGAGACCCAGTACTTC. Its translation: CASSLLGPEETQYF. The chain is built from TRBV7-3 and TRBJ2-5; D is uncertain. The germline V gene encodes CDR1 SGHTA and CDR2 FQGTGA. This CDR3 is 14 amino acids long. V lost 2 bases and J lost 3, with 10 bases in between.

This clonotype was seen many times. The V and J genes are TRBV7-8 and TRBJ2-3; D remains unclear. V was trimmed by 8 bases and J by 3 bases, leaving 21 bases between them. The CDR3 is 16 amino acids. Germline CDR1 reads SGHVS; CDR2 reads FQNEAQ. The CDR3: CASGLKLEAITDTQYF. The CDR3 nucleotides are TGTGCCAGCGGATTAAAGCTAGAGGCCATAACAGATACGCAGTATTTT.

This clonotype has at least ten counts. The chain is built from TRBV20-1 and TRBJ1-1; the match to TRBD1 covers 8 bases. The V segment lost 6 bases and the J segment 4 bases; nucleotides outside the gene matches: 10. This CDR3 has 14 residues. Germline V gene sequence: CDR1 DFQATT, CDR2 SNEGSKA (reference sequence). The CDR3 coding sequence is TGCAGTGCCCTAACAGGGGGGCGAGGCACTGAAGCTTTCTTT. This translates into CSALTGGRGTEAFF.

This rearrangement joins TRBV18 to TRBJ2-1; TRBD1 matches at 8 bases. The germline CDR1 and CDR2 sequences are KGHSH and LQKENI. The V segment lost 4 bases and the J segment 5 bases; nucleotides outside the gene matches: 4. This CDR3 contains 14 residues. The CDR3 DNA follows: TGTGCCAGCTCACTGGGACAGGCTCACAATGAGCAGTTCTTC. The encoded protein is CASSLGQAHNEQFF.